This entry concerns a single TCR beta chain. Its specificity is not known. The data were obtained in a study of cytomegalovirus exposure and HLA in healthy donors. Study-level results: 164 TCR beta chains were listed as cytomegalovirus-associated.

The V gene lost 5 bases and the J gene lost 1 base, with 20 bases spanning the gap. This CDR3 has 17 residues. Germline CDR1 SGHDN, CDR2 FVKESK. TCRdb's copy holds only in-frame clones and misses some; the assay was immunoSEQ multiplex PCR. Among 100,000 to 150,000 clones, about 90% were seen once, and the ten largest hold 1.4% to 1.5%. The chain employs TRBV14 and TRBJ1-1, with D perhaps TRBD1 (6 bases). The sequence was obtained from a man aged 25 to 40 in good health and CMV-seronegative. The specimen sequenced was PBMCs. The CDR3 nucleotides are TGTGCCAGCAGCTGGGGAGGGGGAGAACTGAGGAACACTGAAGCTTTCTTT. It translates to CASSWGGGELRNTEAFF.